The 19 T cell receptor beta chains reported below all come from one sample, sequenced in a study of T cells in localized non-small cell lung cancer. Clones were read by immunoSEQ multiplex PCR, and TCRdb kept only the in-frame ones, dropping some. The table records about 5,600 clones, around a quarter of them present only once. The material sequenced was lung tumor tissue, taken before any cancer treatment. The receptors stem from a female donor older than 55 with stage I lung adenocarcinoma.

This chain joins TRBV18 and TRBJ1-5, with no clear D. The V gene's germline CDR1 is KGHSH and CDR2 LQKENI. V lost 4 bases to trimming and J lost 4 bases, with 8 bases between them. This CDR3 has 13 amino acids. This CDR3 is CASSRTENQPQHF. The CDR3 nucleotides read TGTGCCAGCTCACGGACGGAGAATCAGCCCCAGCATTTT.

In DNA form, the CDR3 reads TGTGCCAGCAGCTTGGCCGGCGCCCCCAGAGAGACCCAGTACTTC. This codes for CASSLAGAPRETQYF. The V call is TRBV11-3, the J call TRBJ2-5; the D is unclear. The CDR3 totals 15 residues. Germline V gene lookup returns CDR1 SGHNT and CDR2 YENEEA. V lost 3 bases, J lost 4 bases, and 15 bases lay in between.

This rearrangement joins TRBV6-8 to TRBJ2-7; 7 positions agree with TRBD1. CDR1 is MNHGY and CDR2 is SAAAGT in the germline V gene. This CDR3 has 14 residues. V trimming: 5 bases; J trimming: 1 base; junction bases outside the gene matches: 5. The CDR3 bases are TGTGCCAGCAGTAAACAGGGGCAGTCCTACGAGCAGTACTTC. The encoded protein is CASSKQGQSYEQYF.

The chain employs TRBV6-8 and TRBJ2-3; the D gene is possibly TRBD1 (5 bases). The CDR3 sequence is 13 residues long. V was cut by 2 bases and J by 5 bases, with 8 bases left in between. Germline CDR1 and CDR2: MNHGY and SAAAGT. CDR3 loop: CASSYPQGDTQYF. The CDR3 DNA reads as TGTGCCAGCAGTTACCCGCAGGGAGATACGCAGTATTTT.

V is TRBV23-1 and J is TRBJ2-3; TRBD1 agrees at 10 bases. TRBV23-1 is an open reading frame whose function is uncertain. CDR3 length equals 16 residues. The V and J ends lost 4 bases and 1 base, in that order; junction bases with no gene match: 5. CDR3 coding DNA: TGCGCCAGCAGTCCCACAGACAGGGGGCGCACAGATACGCAGTATTTT. This translates into CASSPTDRGRTDTQYF.

This chain uses TRBV6-1 with TRBJ1-1; the D is unclear. The CDR3 length is 14 residues. The germline CDR1 and CDR2 sequences are MNHNS and SASEGT. Trimming removed 0 bases from V and 2 bases from J, with 7 bases in between. The CDR3 spells CASSEARRNTEAFF. The CDR3 DNA sequence: TGTGCCAGCAGTGAAGCGCGGAGAAACACTGAAGCTTTCTTT.

The V gene is TRBV1, the J gene TRBJ2-7; whether TRBD2, the table's D call, matches the DNA was not checked. TRBV1 counts as a pseudogene. This CDR3 contains 16 residues. The CDR3 protein is CASSQEISGTFYEQYF. CDR3 DNA: TGCGCCAGCAGCCAAGAAATAAGCGGGACCTTCTACGAGCAGTACTTC.

This clone was observed a single time. Germline and junction disagree at one end, which may indicate a read error. The gene calls are TRBV19 and TRBJ2-1; TRBD2 aligns across 7 bases. The germline V gene encodes CDR1 LNHDA and CDR2 SQIVND (reference sequence). The CDR3 consists of 13 residues. CDR3 region: CASKKRLANEQFF. The CDR3 DNA sequence: TGTGCTAGTAAAAAGAGACTAGCAAATGAGCAGTTCTTC.

In this sample, this clone turned up a few times. The chain uses TRBV1 and TRBJ2-1. TRBV1 is flagged as a pseudogene. This CDR3 is built from 19 residues. The DNA for the CDR3 is TGCGCCAGCAGCCAAGATAGGGGGGCCAACGCTGGGGACTACAATGAGCAGTTCTTC. Its translation is CASSQDRGANAGDYNEQFF.

This clone was counted between two and nine times. This chain links TRBV11-3 with TRBJ2-6; D remains ambiguous. Trimming removed 5 bases at V and 2 bases at J, with 22 bases between. Per the germline V gene, CDR1 is SGHNT and CDR2 is YENEEA. There are 19 residues in the CDR3. This CDR3 is CASSQSSRQTRPGANVLTF. The CDR3 nucleotides read TGTGCCAGCAGCCAAAGTAGTCGGCAGACGAGACCTGGGGCCAACGTCCTGACTTTC.

The sample holds a few counts of this clone. This chain connects TRBV29-1 to TRBJ1-1; D possibly corresponds to TRBD1 (6 bases). The CDR3 is 12 amino acids. V lost 6 bases and J lost 4, with 12 bases in between. Germline V gene data show CDR1 as SQVTM and CDR2 as ANQGSEA. CDR3 in amino acids: CSVEKGGTEAFF. The CDR3, as DNA: TGCAGCGTGGAAAAGGGGGGCACTGAAGCTTTCTTT.

This clone was detected a few times. The chain has TRBV6-8 and TRBJ2-1, with D maybe TRBD1 (6 bases). V was shortened by 6 bases and J by 0 bases, with 15 bases between the two germline ends. Germline V gives CDR1 MNHGY, CDR2 SAAAGT. CDR3 length: 16 residues. The CDR3, as DNA: TGTGCCAGCAGCCCGATCAGGGGCAACTCCTACAATGAGCAGTTCTTC. Translation: CASSPIRGNSYNEQFF.

The CDR3 DNA reads as TGTGCCAGCAGTTACTCGGGGACTAATTCACCCCTCCACTTT. Its protein product is CASSYSGTNSPLHF. The rearrangement joins TRBV6-8 to TRBJ1-6; perhaps TRBD1 as D (5 bases). The CDR3 length is 14 residues. CDR1 is MNHGY and CDR2 is SAAAGT in the germline V gene. V dropped 0 bases and J dropped 6 bases, with 6 bases sitting between them.

This clone was counted a few times. The chain combines TRBV6-8 with TRBJ1-1; D may be TRBD1 (6 bases). Trimming stripped 6 bases from V and 5 bases from J, with 16 bases between. Germline values: CDR1 MNHGY, CDR2 SAAAGT. This CDR3 comprises 14 residues. The CDR3 DNA reads TGTGCCAGCAGCCTAGCGCGGGGGGCGACTGAAGCTTTCTTT. Translated, it gives CASSLARGATEAFF.

This clone is judged medium-sized. The rearrangement uses TRBV6-8 and TRBJ1-4, with a possible D match to TRBD1 (6 bases). Per the germline V gene, CDR1 is MNHGY and CDR2 is SAAAGT. V shed 4 bases and J shed 8 bases, with 14 bases lying between them. This CDR3 is 14 amino acids long. DNA for the CDR3: TGTGCCAGCAGTTCACAGACAGGTTTGGAAAAACTGTTTTTT. Protein: CASSSQTGLEKLFF.

Sample share makes this clone medium-sized. The V call is TRBV9, the J call TRBJ2-2, with D perhaps matching TRBD1 or TRBD2 (5 bases each). Trimming removed 7 bases at V and 4 bases at J, with 11 bases between. Germline V gives CDR1 SGDLS, CDR2 YYNGEE. CDR3 size: 13 residues. The CDR3 bases are TGTGCCAGCTTAGGTGGGGGCACCGGGGAGCTGTTTTTT. This encodes CASLGGGTGELFF.

DNA of the CDR3: TGTGCCATCAGTGAGCAGGGGGCAGCTGGAAACACCATATATTTT. It codes for CAISEQGAAGNTIYF. The chain employs TRBV10-3 and TRBJ1-3, with 8 bases aligning to TRBD1. The CDR3 runs to 15 residues. Trimming cost V 2 bases and J 2 bases; bases outside gene matches: 2. Germline V gives CDR1 ENHRY, CDR2 SYGVKD.

This clone was observed a few times. The J gene is TRBJ2-1, the V gene TRBV9; perhaps D is TRBD1 or TRBD2 (5 bases each). The V and J ends lost 3 bases and 15 bases respectively, with 22 bases between them. In germline, CDR1 is SGDLS, CDR2 YYNGEE. This CDR3 contains 14 residues. Here the CDR3 reads CASSAVSGTTSSFF. The CDR3, as DNA: TGTGCCAGCAGCGCGGTTTCCGGGACCACTTCGTCGTTCTTC.

The V and J genes are TRBV4-1 and TRBJ1-3; TRBD1 is a possible D gene (6 bases). CDR3 length equals 13 residues. CDR1 is MGHRA, CDR2 YSYEKL, per germline. The germline V and J ends were trimmed by 1 base and 7 bases, with 8 bases remaining between them. The CDR3 DNA is TGCGCCAGCAGCCAAGTAGGGGGGAACACCATATATTTT. It is translated as CASSQVGGNTIYF.